This T cell receptor beta chain was captured by sequencing in a study of blood T cell repertoires in COVID-19. Study details: The samples span acute and convalescent COVID-19 from the United States, Italy and Spain.

Method: immunoSEQ multiplex PCR; TCRdb's copy keeps in-frame clones and lacks some. The data contain more than 200,000 clones, more than 75% of them singletons. Assignments of participants to cohorts depended upon their own reported clinical history. Sequencing input: PBMCs or T cells enriched from blood (not recorded which). The clonotype was recovered from a man aged 25 to 40 with acute COVID-19.

DNA of the CDR3: TGTGCCAGCAGCCGCCTGGCAGTGTCTAATTCACCCCTCCACTTT. Its translation is CASSRLAVSNSPLHF. The rearrangement uses TRBV5-6 and TRBJ1-6; D is uncertain. Trimming pared 4 bases from V and 6 bases from J, leaving 14 bases between. Looked up from germline, CDR1 is SGHDT and CDR2 is YYEEEE. CDR3 length: 15 amino acids.